Listed here are 11 T cell receptor beta chains from one sample, sequenced in a study of blood T cells in healthy people across ages. Primed by a sample-barcoded 5' primer and a J-beta primer mix, a second PCR proceeded for about 7 to 11 cycles. TCRdb reprocessed the 5' RACE reads with MiXCR, giving one entry per CDR3 protein. There are fewer than 2,000,000 distinct CDR3 sequences in the sample; roughly 30% occur only once, and around 11% lies in the top ten. The sequenced sample consisted of blood. Receptors originate from a woman aged 30 to 39 in good health.

This chain connects TRBV11-2 to TRBJ2-5; 7 bases align to TRBD1. V lost 5 bases to trimming and J lost 11 bases; unmatched junction nucleotides: 14. This CDR3 spans 14 amino acids. In germline, CDR1 is SGHAT, CDR2 FQNNGV. The CDR3 spells CASSLIWNDREQYF. The CDR3 DNA reads TGTGCCAGCAGCCTTATTTGGAACGACAGGGAGCAGTACTTC.

As for this clonotype: A much larger clone lies a single base off, so this may be a read error. This chain joins TRBV12-3 or TRBV12-4 and TRBJ1-2; 9 bases agree with TRBD1. This CDR3 comprises 14 residues. As DNA, the CDR3 is TGTGCCAGCAGCCCCACAGGGGGCTACTATGGCTGCACCTTC. Its protein product is CASSPTGGYYGCTF.

This clonotype was seen a few times. The chain links TRBV10-3 to TRBJ1-1, with TRBD1 matching 7 bases. The length of the CDR3 is 14 residues. CDR1 is ENHRY and CDR2 is SYGVKD in the germline V gene. Trimming removed 6 bases from V and 1 base from J; junction bases left unmatched: 5. The CDR3 sequence: CAIRAGTENTEAFF. The CDR3 DNA sequence: TGTGCCATCAGGGCCGGGACAGAGAACACTGAAGCTTTCTTT.

This clonotype was found a few times. The chain recombines TRBV7-6 with TRBJ1-6; D gene unclear. V lost 2 bases to trimming and J lost 5 bases, with 10 bases between them. The length of the CDR3 is 15 residues. Germline V gene lookup returns CDR1 SGHVS and CDR2 FNYEAQ. CDR3 DNA: TGTGCCAGCAGCTTATCGGCGGTAAATAATTCACCCCTCCACTTT. Protein sequence: CASSLSAVNNSPLHF.

There are a few counts of this clonotype. This chain joins TRBV20-1 and TRBJ2-2, with D perhaps matching TRBD2 (6 bases). This CDR3 region has 15 residues. In germline, CDR1 is DFQATT, CDR2 SNEGSKA (reference sequence). Trimming removed 4 bases at V and 2 bases at J, with 14 bases between. The CDR3: CSAKRSSANTGELFF. CDR3 sequence (DNA): TGCAGTGCTAAACGATCTAGCGCCAACACCGGGGAGCTGTTTTTT.

The chain carries TRBV12-3 or TRBV12-4 and TRBJ2-3, with D possibly being TRBD2 (5 bases). V was pared by 3 bases and J by 2 bases, with 12 bases between. This CDR3 contains 15 residues. CDR3 DNA: TGTGCCAGCAGTTTCGGGGTCTCCATCACAGATACGCAGTATTTT. It encodes CASSFGVSITDTQYF.

This clonotype was seen a few times. This chain links TRBV7-9 with TRBJ2-1; a weak D match, TRBD1 (6 bases). The length of the CDR3 is 18 residues. Trimming took 4 bases from V and 0 from J, leaving 19 bases between them. Germline V lookup: CDR1 SEHNR, CDR2 FQNEAQ (reference sequence). CDR3 sequence: CASSSLDLQGHSYNEQFF. The CDR3 DNA is TGTGCCAGCAGCTCGCTAGATTTACAGGGCCACTCCTACAATGAGCAGTTCTTC. Supplemented by reference TRBV7-9 and TRBJ2-1, the full variable domain reads DTGVSQNPRHKITKRGQNVTFRCDPISEHNRLYWYRQTLGQGPEFLTYFQNEAQLEKSRLLSDRFSAERPKGSFSTLEIQRTEQGDSAMYLCASSSLDLQGHSYNEQFFGPGTRLTVL.

The chain couples TRBV27 to TRBJ2-5; the D gene could be TRBD1 or TRBD2 (5 bases each). The J call is doubtful: the DNA matches TRBJ2-7 better. The CDR3 length is 14 residues. CDR1 MNHEY and CDR2 SMNVEV come from the germline V gene (reference sequence). CDR3 coding DNA: TGTGCCAGCAGTTTATCGGGACCGATCTACGAGCAGTACTTC. Encoded protein: CASSLSGPIYEQYF.

Comments on this clonotype: One junction end does not reproduce the germline sequence, and a read error may be involved. This chain links TRBV7-2 with TRBJ2-1, with TRBD2 identical over 11 bases. CDR1 SGHTA and CDR2 FQGNSA come from the germline V gene. The CDR3 length is 16 residues. CDR3 sequence reads: CANSLALAGGYNEQFF. Written as DNA, the CDR3 is TGTGCCAACAGCTTAGCTCTAGCGGGGGGTTACAATGAGCAGTTCTTC. The complete variable domain, with remaining parts taken from reference TRBV7-2 and TRBJ2-1, reads GAGVSQSPSNKVTEKGKDVELRCDPISGHTALYWYRQSLGQGLEFLIYFQGNSAPDKSGLPSDRFSAERTGGSVSTLTIQRTQQEDSAVYLCANSLALAGGYNEQFFGPGTRLTVL.

This clonotype was found a few times. The chain joins TRBV25-1 to TRBJ1-1; 9 bases line up with TRBD1. This CDR3 is 16 amino acids long. Trimming cost V 5 bases and J 2 bases; bases outside gene matches: 9. The V gene's germline CDR1 is MGHDK and CDR2 SYGVNS. The CDR3 loop reads CASSTTPGQGNTEAFF. In DNA, the CDR3 is TGTGCCAGCAGTACAACGCCGGGACAGGGTAACACTGAAGCTTTCTTT.

V gene TRBV5-1 combines with J gene TRBJ1-1; D unclear. V was pared by 0 bases and J by 10 bases, with 16 bases between. CDR1 SGHRS and CDR2 YFSETQ come from the germline V gene. The CDR3 sequence is 14 residues long. The CDR3 DNA reads as TGCGCCAGCAGCTTGGGAAGTTCAGTGGATAGAGCTTTCTTT. This codes for CASSLGSSVDRAFF. Filled out from reference TRBV5-1 and TRBJ1-1, the complete variable domain reads KAGVTQTPRYLIKTRGQQVTLSCSPISGHRSVSWYQQTPGQGLQFLFEYFSETQRNKGNFPGRFSGRQFSNSRSEMNVSTLELGDSALYLCASSLGSSVDRAFFGQGTRLTVV.